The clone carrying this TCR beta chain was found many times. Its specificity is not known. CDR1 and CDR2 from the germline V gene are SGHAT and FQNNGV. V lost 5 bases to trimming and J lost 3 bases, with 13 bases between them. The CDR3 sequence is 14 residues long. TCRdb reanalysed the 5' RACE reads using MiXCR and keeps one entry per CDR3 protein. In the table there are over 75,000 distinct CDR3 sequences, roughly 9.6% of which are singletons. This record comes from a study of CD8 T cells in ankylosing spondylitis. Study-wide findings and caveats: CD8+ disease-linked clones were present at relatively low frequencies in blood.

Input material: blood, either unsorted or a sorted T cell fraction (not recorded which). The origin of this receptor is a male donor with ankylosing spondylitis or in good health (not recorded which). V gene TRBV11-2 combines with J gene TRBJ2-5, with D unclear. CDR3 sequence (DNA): TGTGCCAGCAGCCAAGTGATGGTAGAAGAGACCCAGTACTTC. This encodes CASSQVMVEETQYF. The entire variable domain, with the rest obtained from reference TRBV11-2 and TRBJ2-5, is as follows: EAGVAQSPRYKIIEKRQSVAFWCNPISGHATLYWYQQILGQGPKLLIQFQNNGVVDDSQLPKDRFSAERLKGVDSTLKIQPAKLEDSAVYLCASSQVMVEETQYFGPGTRLLVL.